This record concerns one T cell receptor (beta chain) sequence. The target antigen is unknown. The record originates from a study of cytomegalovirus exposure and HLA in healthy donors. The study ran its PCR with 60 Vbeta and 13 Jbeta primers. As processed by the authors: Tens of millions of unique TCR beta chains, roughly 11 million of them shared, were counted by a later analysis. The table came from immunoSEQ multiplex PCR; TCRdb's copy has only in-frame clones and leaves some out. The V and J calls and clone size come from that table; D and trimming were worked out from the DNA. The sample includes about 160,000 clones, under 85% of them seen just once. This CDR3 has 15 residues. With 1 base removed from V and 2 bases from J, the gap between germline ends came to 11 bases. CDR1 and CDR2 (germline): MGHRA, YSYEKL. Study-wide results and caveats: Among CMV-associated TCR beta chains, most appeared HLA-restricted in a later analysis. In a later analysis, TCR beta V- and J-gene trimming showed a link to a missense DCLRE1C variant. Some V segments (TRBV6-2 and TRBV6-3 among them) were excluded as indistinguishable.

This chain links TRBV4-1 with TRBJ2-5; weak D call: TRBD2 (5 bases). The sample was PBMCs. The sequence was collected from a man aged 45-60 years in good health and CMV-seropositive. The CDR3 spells CASSQGGSTQETQYF. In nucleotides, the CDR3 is TGCGCCAGCAGCCAAGGCGGGTCGACTCAAGAGACCCAGTACTTC.